This is a list of T cell receptor beta chains from one sample in a study of blood T cell repertoires in COVID-19. TCRdb keeps only in-frame clones here, not all; method: immunoSEQ multiplex PCR. This repertoire shows hundreds of thousands of clones, 75% to 90% found once; its top ten account for about 6.3%. Sequenced input: peripheral blood. Every receptor here comes from a man in his sixties who had recovered from COVID-19. The CDR3 runs from the conserved cysteine through the conserved F or W. D genes are given only for firm matches. Rows give clone size only sometimes, using once, few, many, or a class for an expanded clone.

j_call	clone_size	d_call	v_call	cdr3_nt	cdr3_aa
TRBJ2-7	.	.	TRBV28	TGTGCCAGCAGCTATCGAACCGGGACTCCTACCTACGAGCAGTACTTC	CASSYRTGTPTYEQYF
TRBJ1-2	.	.	TRBV14	TGTGCCAGCAGCCCTTCCGGGATCCTTACCTATGGCTACACCTTC	CASSPSGILTYGYTF
TRBJ2-1	.	TRBD1	TRBV9	TGTGCCAGCAGCGCACGACAGGGGGCTTACAATGAGCAGTTCTTC	CASSARQGAYNEQFF
TRBJ2-5	.	TRBD2	TRBV12-3/TRBV12-4	TGTGCCAGCGGGGGGGGTTTGCGAGAGACCCAGTACTTC	CASGGGLRETQYF
TRBJ2-2	.	.	TRBV28	TGTGCCAGCAGTTTGGGGGGAGGCGGTAACACCGGGGAGCTGTTTTTT	CASSLGGGGNTGELFF
TRBJ2-5	few	.	TRBV10-3	TGTGCCATCAGTGACGGGAACTCTGAGGAGACCCAGTACTTC	CAISDGNSEETQYF
TRBJ1-1	.	.	TRBV9	TGTGCCAGCAGCGTAGGGGGCTGGAACACTGAAGCTTTCTTT	CASSVGGWNTEAFF
TRBJ2-7	.	TRBD2	TRBV2	TGTGCCAGCAGTGCAAGACTAGCGGGGGGCCCGCGTCCCTACGAGCAGTACTTC	CASSARLAGGPRPYEQYF
TRBJ2-1	.	TRBD2	TRBV4-1	TGCGCCAGCAGCCTAGGCCTCGGGAGGGGGTCCTACAATGAGCAGTTCTTC	CASSLGLGRGSYNEQFF
TRBJ1-6	once	TRBD1	TRBV2	TGTGCCAGCAGGAACCAGGGGGCTGTTAATTCACCCCTCCACTTT	CASRNQGAVNSPLHF
TRBJ1-1	.	.	TRBV18	TGTGCCAGCTCACAGGGGTTACACACTGAAGCTTTCTTT	CASSQGLHTEAFF
TRBJ1-2	.	TRBD1	TRBV3-1/TRBV3-2	TGTGCCAGCAGCCAAGACTTGGGACAGGGGACGGGCTACACCTTC	CASSQDLGQGTGYTF
TRBJ2-3	.	.	TRBV5-4	TGTGCCAGCAGCAAACCTGAGCGGGTCACAGCCGCAGATACGCAGTATTTT	CASSKPERVTAADTQYF
TRBJ1-3	.	.	TRBV5-4	TGTGCCAGCAGCTTGGGCCCTAGGTTTGACTCTGGAAACACCATATATTTT	CASSLGPRFDSGNTIYF
TRBJ1-1	.	.	TRBV11-2	TGTGCCAGCAGCCGAACAGGGAGGAACACTGAAGCTTTCTTT	CASSRTGRNTEAFF
TRBJ2-3	.	TRBD2	TRBV18	TGTGCCAGCTCACCACCTAGCGGGAGGTCGACAGATACGCAGTATTTT	CASSPPSGRSTDTQYF
TRBJ2-7	.	.	TRBV13	TGTGCCAGCAGCTTAGAACGGGGGTACGAGCAGTACTTC	CASSLERGYEQYF
TRBJ1-5	.	.	TRBV6-6	TGTGCCAGCACCGACCCCAGGGCGGACAATCAGCCCCAGCATTTT	CASTDPRADNQPQHF
TRBJ2-5	.	TRBD2	TRBV5-1	TGCGCCAGCAGCTTGGTTCTAGCGGGAGGGGCAGAGACCCAGTACTTC	CASSLVLAGGAETQYF
TRBJ1-1	many	.	TRBV19	TGTGCCAGTAGTAGGGGCAGGGTAAGGATGAACACTGAAGCTTTCTTT	CASSRGRVRMNTEAFF
TRBJ1-5	.	.	TRBV7-3	TGTGCCAGCAGGACCTTTTCAGGCGTGGATAATCAGCCCCAGCATTTT	CASRTFSGVDNQPQHF
TRBJ1-5	.	.	TRBV24-1	TGTGCCACCAGTGATTCCAAAAGCTTGGGGGGAGCCCAGCATTTT	CATSDSKSLGGAQHF
TRBJ1-4	.	TRBD1	TRBV5-6	TGTGCCAGCAGCTTGGTTGACAGGGGCCCTAATGAAAAACTGTTTTTT	CASSLVDRGPNEKLFF
TRBJ2-4	.	TRBD2	TRBV7-2	TGTGCCAGCAGCCCCGGACTAGCGGGAGTTGTGGACATTCAGTACTTC	CASSPGLAGVVDIQYF
TRBJ2-2	.	.	TRBV14	TGTGCCAGCAGCGGAGGGCTGATTGGGACCGGGGAGCTGTTTTTT	CASSGGLIGTGELFF
TRBJ2-7	.	.	TRBV13	TGTGCCAGCACCCTTAGAGCCACCTCCTACGAGCAGTACTTC	CASTLRATSYEQYF
TRBJ2-1	.	TRBD2	TRBV5-1	TGCGCCAGCAGCCAGCCACTAGCGGGCTACAATGAGCAGTTCTTC	CASSQPLAGYNEQFF
TRBJ2-7	.	.	TRBV6-4	TGTGCCAGCAGTGACCCCCGCAGGGCGCCCCTCCTCTACGAGCAGTACTTC	CASSDPRRAPLLYEQYF
TRBJ2-7	.	.	TRBV2	TGTGCCAGCATCCCCTCTCGGAGTTACGAGCAGTACTTC	CASIPSRSYEQYF